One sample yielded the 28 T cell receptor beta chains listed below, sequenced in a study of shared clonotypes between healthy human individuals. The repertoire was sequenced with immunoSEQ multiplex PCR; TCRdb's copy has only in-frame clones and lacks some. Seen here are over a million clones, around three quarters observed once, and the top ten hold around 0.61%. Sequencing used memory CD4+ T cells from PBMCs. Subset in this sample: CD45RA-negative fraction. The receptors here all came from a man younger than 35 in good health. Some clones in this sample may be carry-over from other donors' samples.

The CDR3 nucleotides read TGTGCCAGCAGCGGGGGACAGGCAAGGCACAATGAGCAGTTCTTC. This translates into CASSGGQARHNEQFF. V and J are TRBV7-8 and TRBJ2-1; 8 bases map to TRBD1. The ends lost 5 bases at V and 5 bases at J; junction bases unmatched: 8. Germline values: CDR1 SGHVS, CDR2 FQNEAQ. CDR3 length: 15 amino acids.

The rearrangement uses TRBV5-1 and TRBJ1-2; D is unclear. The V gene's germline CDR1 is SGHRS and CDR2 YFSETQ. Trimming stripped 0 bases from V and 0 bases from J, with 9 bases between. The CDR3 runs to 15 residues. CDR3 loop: CASSLEGDSNYGYTF. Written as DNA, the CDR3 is TGCGCCAGCAGCTTGGAAGGTGACTCTAACTATGGCTACACCTTC.

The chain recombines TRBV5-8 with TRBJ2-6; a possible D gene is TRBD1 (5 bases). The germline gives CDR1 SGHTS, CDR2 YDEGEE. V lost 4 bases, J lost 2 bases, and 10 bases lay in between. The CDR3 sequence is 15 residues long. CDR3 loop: CASSLDSPGANVLTF. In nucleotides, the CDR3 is TGTGCCAGCAGCCTAGACAGCCCTGGGGCCAACGTCCTGACTTTC.

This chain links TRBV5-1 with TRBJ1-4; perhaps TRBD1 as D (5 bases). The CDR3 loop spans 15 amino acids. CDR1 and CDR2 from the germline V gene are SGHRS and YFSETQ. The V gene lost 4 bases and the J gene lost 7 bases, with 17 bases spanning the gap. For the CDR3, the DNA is TGCGCCAGCAGCCCTCTCACCGGGGCGGCTGAAAAACTGTTTTTT. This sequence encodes CASSPLTGAAEKLFF.

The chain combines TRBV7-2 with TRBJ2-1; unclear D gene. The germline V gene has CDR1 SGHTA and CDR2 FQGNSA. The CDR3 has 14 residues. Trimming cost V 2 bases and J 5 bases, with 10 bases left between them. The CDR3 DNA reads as TGTGCCAGCAGCTTATGGGCCCAGAACAATGAGCAGTTCTTC. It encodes CASSLWAQNNEQFF. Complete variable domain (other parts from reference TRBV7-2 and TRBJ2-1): GAGVSQSPSNKVTEKGKDVELRCDPISGHTALYWYRQSLGQGLEFLIYFQGNSAPDKSGLPSDRFSAERTGGSVSTLTIQRTQQEDSAVYLCASSLWAQNNEQFFGPGTRLTVL.

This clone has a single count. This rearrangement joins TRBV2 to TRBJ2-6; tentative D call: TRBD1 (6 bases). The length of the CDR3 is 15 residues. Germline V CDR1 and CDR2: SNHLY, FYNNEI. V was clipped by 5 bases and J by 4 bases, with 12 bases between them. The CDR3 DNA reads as TGTGCCAGCAGTAGCAGGGGTTCAGGGGCCAACGTCCTGACTTTC. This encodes CASSSRGSGANVLTF.

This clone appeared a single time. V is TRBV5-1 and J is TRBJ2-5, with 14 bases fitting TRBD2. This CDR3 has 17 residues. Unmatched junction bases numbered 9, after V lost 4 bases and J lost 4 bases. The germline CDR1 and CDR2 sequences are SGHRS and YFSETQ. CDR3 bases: TGCGCCAGCAGCGGGGGGACTAGCGGGAGAGGTCGAGAGACCCAGTACTTC. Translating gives CASSGGTSGRGRETQYF.

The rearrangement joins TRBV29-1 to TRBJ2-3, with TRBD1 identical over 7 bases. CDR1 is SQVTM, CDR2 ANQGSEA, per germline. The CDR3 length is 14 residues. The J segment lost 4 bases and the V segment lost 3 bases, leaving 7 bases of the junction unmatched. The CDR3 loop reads CSVEGQTGPDTQYF. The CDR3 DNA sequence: TGCAGCGTTGAGGGACAGACTGGGCCAGATACGCAGTATTTT.

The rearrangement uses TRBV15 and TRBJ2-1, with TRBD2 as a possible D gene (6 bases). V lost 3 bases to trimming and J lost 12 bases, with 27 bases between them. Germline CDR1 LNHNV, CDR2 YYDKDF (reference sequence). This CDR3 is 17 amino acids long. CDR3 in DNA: TGTGCCACCAGCAGCAACAAACGAACCGGGAGCTCCGTCAGGCAGTTCTTC. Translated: CATSSNKRTGSSVRQFF.

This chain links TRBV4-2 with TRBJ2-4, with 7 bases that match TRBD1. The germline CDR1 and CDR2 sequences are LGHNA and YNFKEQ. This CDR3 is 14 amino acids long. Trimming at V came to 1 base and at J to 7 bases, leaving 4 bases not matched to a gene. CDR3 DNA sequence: TGTGCCAGCAGCCAAGCGGGACAGAGGAACATTCAGTACTTC. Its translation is CASSQAGQRNIQYF.

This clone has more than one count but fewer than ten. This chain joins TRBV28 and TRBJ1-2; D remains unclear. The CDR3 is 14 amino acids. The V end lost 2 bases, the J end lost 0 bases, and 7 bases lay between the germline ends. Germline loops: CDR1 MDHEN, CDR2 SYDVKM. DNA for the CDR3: TGTGCCAGCAGTTTACCCCATTCTAACTATGGCTACACCTTC. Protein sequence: CASSLPHSNYGYTF.

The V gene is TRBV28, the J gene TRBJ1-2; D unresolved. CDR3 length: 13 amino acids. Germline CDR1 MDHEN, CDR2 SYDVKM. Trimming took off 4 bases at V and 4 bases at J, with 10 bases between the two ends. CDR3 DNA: TGTGCCAGCAGTTCTCGAGGGATCTATGGCTACACCTTC. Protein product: CASSSRGIYGYTF.

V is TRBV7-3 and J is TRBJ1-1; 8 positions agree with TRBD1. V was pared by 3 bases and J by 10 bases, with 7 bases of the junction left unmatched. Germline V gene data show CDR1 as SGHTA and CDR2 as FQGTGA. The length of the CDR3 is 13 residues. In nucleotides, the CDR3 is TGTGCCAGCAGCTTCGGACAGGGCGGAGGAGCTTTCTTT. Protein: CASSFGQGGGAFF.

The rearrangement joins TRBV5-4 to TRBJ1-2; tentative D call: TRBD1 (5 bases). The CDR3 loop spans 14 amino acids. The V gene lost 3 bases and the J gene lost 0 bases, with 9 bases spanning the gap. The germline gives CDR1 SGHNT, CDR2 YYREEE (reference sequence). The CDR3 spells CASSSGNANYGYTF. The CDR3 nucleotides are TGTGCCAGCAGCTCAGGGAACGCTAACTATGGCTACACCTTC.

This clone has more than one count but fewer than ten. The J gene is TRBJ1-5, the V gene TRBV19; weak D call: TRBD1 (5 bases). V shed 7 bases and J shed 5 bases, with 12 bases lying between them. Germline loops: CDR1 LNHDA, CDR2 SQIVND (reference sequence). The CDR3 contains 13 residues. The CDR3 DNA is TGTGCCAGTAACGGCCTGGGGGATCAGCCCCAGCATTTT. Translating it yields CASNGLGDQPQHF.

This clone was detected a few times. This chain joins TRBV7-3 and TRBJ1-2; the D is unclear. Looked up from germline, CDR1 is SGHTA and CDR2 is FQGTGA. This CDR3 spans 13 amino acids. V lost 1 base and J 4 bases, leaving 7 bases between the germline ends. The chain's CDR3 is CASSLNGIYGYTF. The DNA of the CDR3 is TGTGCCAGCAGCTTAAACGGTATCTATGGCTACACCTTC.

Here the CDR3 reads CASSRASLGSDTQYF. CDR3 bases: TGTGCCAGCAGCAGGGCTTCGTTAGGGTCAGATACGCAGTATTTT. The V gene is TRBV5-4, the J gene TRBJ2-3; D remains unclear. The V end lost 4 bases, the J end lost 4 bases, and 16 bases lay between the germline ends. This CDR3 is built from 15 residues. CDR1 is SGHNT and CDR2 is YYREEE in the germline V gene (reference sequence).

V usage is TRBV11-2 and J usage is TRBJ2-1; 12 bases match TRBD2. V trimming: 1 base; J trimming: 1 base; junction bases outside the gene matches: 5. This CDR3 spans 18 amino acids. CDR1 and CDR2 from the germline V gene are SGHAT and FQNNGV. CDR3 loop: CASSLGLAGAGSYNEQFF. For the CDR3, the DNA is TGTGCCAGCAGCTTAGGACTAGCGGGAGCAGGATCCTACAATGAGCAGTTCTTC.

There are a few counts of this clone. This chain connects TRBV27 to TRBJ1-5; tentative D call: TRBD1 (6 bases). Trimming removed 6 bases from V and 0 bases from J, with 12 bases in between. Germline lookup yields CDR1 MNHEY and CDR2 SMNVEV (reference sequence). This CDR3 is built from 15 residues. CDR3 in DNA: TGTGCCAGCAGCCCACAGGGTTATAGCAATCAGCCCCAGCATTTT. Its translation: CASSPQGYSNQPQHF.

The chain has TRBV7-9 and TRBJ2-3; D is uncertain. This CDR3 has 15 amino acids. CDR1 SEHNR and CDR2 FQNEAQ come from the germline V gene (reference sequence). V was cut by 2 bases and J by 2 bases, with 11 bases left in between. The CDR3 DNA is TGTGCCAGCAGCTTAAGGCCGCTTGACACAGATACGCAGTATTTT. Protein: CASSLRPLDTDTQYF.

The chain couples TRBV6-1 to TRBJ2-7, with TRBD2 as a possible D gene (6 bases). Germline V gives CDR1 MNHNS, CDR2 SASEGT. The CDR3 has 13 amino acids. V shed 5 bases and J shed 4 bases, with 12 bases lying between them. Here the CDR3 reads CASSYGGIYEQYF. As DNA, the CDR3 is TGTGCCAGCAGTTATGGAGGGATTTACGAGCAGTACTTC.

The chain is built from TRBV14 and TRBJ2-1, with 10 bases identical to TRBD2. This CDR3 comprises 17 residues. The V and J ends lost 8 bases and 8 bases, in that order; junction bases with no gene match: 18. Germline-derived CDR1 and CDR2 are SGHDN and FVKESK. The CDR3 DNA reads TGTGCCAGCGCTAGCGGGAGTTCGTCCTGGGGAGGGGATGAGCAGTTCTTC. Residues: CASASGSSSWGGDEQFF.

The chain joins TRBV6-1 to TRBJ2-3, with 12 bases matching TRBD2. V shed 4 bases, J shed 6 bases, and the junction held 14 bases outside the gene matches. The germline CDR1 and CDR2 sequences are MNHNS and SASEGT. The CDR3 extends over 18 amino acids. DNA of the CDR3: TGTGCCAGCAGTGGCCAAGGGGAGACTAGCGGGAGTTTCGATACGCAGTATTTT. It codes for CASSGQGETSGSFDTQYF.

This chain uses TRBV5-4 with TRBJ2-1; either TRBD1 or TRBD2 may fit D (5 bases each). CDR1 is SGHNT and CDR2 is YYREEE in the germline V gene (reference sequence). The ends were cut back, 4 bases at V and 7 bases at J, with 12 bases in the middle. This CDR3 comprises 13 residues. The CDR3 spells CASSLIGGNEQFF. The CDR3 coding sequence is TGTGCCAGCAGCCTAATTGGGGGTAATGAGCAGTTCTTC.

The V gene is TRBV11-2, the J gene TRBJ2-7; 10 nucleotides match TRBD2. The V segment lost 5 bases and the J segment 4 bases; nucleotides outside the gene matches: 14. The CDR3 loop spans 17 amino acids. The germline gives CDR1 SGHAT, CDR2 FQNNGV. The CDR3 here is CASSPLGDSGRLYEQYF. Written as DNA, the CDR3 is TGTGCCAGCAGCCCCCTCGGCGATAGCGGGAGGTTATACGAGCAGTACTTC.

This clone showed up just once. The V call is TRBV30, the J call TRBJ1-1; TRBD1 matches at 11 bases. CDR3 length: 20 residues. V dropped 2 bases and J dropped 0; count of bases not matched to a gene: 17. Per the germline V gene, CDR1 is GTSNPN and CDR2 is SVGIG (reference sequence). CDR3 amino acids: CAWSSPLGRGQGVMNTEAFF. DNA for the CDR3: TGTGCCTGGAGTTCGCCTCTGGGGAGGGGACAGGGGGTGATGAACACTGAAGCTTTCTTT. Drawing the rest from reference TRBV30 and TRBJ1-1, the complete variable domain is SQTIHQWPATLVQPVGSPLSLECTVEGTSNPNLYWYRQAAGRGLQLLFYSVGIGQISSEVPQNLSASRPQDRQFILSSKKLLLSDSGFYLCAWSSPLGRGQGVMNTEAFFGQGTRLTVV.

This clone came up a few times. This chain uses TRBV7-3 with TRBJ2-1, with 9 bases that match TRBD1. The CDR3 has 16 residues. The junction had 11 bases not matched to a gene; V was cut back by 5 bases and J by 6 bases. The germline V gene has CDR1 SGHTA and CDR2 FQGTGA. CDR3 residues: CASSLSTGGLLNEQFF. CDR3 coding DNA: TGTGCCAGCAGCCTCTCGACAGGGGGGCTCCTCAATGAGCAGTTCTTC.

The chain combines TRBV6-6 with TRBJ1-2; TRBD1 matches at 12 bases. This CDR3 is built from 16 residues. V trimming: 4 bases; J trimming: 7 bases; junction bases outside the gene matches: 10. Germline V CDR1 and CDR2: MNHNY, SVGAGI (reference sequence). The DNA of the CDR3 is TGTGCCAGCAGTTCCAATCCGGGACAGGGGGCTTTTGGCTACACCTTC. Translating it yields CASSSNPGQGAFGYTF.